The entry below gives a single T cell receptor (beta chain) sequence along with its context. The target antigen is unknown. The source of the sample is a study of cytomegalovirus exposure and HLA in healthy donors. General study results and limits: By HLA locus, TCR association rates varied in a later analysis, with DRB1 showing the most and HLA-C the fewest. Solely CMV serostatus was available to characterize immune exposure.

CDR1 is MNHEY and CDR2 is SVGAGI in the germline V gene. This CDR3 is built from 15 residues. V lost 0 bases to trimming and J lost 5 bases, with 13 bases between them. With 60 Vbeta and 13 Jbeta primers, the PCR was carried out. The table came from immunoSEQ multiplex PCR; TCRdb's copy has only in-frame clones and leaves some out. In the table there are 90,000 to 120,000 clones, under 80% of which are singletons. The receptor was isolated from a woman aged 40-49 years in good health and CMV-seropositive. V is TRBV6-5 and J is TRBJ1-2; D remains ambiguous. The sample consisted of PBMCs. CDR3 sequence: CASSYSAIVQYGYTF. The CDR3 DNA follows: TGTGCCAGCAGTTACTCGGCGATAGTACAGTATGGCTACACCTTC.